The present TCR beta chain was sequenced within a study of shared clonotypes between healthy human individuals. Findings and caveats of the study: The naive CD4 repertoires of a handful of donors were compared, and approximately 5.3% of clonotypes were shared. Donor scarcity curtailed the genetic and exposure-history diversity represented herein.

Adults of Caucasian background living in Nashville, Tennessee made up all donors. As to this clone: Its antigen is not identified.

The CDR3 has 15 amino acids. Trimming removed 5 bases from V and 9 bases from J; junction bases left unmatched: 14. Per the germline V gene, CDR1 is SGHTA and CDR2 is FQGNSA. Repertoires were generated with immunoSEQ multiplex PCR, while TCRdb's copy carries only in-frame clones and drops some. The table lists more than 900,000 clones, approximately 80% of them singletons, with 0.6% to 0.75% in the top ten. The genes are TRBV7-2 and TRBJ2-7; 9 bases fit TRBD2. Material: memory CD4+ T cells from PBMCs. The subset here: CD45RA-negative fraction. The TCR originated in a young man in good health. Some clones in this sample may be carry-over from other donors' samples. The CDR3, as DNA: TGTGCCAGCAGCACCACGCCCGGGACTAGCATGAGGCAGTACTTC. This gives the protein CASSTTPGTSMRQYF.